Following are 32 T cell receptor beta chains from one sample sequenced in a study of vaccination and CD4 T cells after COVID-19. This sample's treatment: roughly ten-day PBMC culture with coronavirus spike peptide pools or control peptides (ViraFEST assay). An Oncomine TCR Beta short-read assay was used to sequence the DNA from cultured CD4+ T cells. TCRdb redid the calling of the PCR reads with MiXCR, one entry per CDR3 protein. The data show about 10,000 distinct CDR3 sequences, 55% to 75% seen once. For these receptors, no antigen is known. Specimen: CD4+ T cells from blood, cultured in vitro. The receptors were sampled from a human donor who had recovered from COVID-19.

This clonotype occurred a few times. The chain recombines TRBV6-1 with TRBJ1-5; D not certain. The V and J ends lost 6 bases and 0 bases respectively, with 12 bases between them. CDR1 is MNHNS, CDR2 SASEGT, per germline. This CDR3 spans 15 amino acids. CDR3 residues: CASSLFRDSNQPQHF. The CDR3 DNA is TGTGCCAGCAGCTTGTTCCGGGATAGCAATCAGCCCCAGCATTTT.

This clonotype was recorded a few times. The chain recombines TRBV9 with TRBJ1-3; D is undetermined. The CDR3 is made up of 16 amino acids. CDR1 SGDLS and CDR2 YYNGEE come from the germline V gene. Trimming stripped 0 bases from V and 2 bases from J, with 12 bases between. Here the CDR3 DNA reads TGTGCCAGCAGCGTAGCAAGTATAGGGCCTGGAAACACCATATATTTT. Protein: CASSVASIGPGNTIYF.

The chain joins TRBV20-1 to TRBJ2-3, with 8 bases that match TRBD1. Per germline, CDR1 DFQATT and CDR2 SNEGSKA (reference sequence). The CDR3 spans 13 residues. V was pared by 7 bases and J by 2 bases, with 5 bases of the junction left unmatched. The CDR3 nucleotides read TGCAGTGTGGGACAGGACATCACAGATACGCAGTATTTT. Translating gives CSVGQDITDTQYF.

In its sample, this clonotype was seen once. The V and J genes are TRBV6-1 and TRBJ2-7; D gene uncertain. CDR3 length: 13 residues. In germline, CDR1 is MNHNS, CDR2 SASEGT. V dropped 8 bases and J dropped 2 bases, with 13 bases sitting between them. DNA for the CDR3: TGTGCCAGCGCGACCCTTATACCCTACGAGCAGTACTTC. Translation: CASATLIPYEQYF.

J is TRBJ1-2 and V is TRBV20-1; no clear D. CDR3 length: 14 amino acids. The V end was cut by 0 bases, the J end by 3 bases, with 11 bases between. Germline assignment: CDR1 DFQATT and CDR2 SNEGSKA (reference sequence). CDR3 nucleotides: TGCAGTGCTAGAGATCTTCGGGTAGACTATGGCTACACCTTC. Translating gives CSARDLRVDYGYTF.

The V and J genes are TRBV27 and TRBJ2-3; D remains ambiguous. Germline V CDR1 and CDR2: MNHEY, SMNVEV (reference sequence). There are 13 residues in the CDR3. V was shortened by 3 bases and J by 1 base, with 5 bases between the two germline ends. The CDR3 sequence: CASSFRGTDTQYF. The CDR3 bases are TGTGCCAGCAGTTTTCGGGGCACAGATACGCAGTATTTT.

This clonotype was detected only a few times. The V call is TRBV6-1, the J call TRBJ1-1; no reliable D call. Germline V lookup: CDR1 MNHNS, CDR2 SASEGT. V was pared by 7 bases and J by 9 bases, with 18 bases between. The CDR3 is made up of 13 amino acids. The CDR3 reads CASKQHGWIQAFF. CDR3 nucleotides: TGTGCCAGCAAACAACATGGGTGGATACAAGCTTTCTTT.

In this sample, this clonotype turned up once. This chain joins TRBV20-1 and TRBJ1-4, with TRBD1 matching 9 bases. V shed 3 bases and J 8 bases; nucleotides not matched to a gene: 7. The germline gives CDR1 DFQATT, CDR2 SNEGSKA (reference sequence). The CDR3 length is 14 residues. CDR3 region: CSARPRDRVEKLFF. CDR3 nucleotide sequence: TGCAGTGCTAGGCCCCGGGACAGGGTGGAAAAACTGTTTTTT.

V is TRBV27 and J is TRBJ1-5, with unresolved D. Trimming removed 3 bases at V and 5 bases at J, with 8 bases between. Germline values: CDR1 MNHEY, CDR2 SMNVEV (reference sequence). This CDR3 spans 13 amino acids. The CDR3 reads CASSFVRDQPQHF. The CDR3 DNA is TGTGCCAGCAGTTTCGTCCGTGATCAGCCCCAGCATTTT.

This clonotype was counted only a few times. CDR3 sequence: CSARDDRAYGYTF. CDR3 DNA: TGCAGTGCTAGAGATGACAGGGCCTATGGCTACACCTTC. This rearrangement joins TRBV20-1 to TRBJ1-2; 7 bases align to TRBD1. The CDR3 length is 13 residues. Trimming cost V 0 bases and J 4 bases; bases outside gene matches: 2. Germline CDR1 reads DFQATT; CDR2 reads SNEGSKA (reference sequence).

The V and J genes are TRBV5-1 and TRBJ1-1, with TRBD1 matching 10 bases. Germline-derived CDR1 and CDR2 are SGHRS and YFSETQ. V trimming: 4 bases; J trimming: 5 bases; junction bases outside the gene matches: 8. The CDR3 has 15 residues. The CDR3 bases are TGCGCCAGCAGCGAAGGACAGGGGGGTTTAACTGAAGCTTTCTTT. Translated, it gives CASSEGQGGLTEAFF.

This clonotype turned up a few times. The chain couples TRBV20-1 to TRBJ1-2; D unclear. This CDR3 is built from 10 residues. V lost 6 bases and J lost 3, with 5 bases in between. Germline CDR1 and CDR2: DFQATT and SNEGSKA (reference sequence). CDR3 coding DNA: TGCAGTGCCCTTGACTATGGCTACACCTTC. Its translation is CSALDYGYTF.

CDR3 nucleotides: TGTGCCAGCAGTGGGACTAGCGGGGGGGAAGAGACCCAGTACTTC. It is translated as CASSGTSGGEETQYF. The chain has TRBV12-3 or TRBV12-4 and TRBJ2-5; 16 nucleotides align to TRBD2. This CDR3 is built from 15 residues. The trim removed 5 bases at V and 3 bases at J, leaving 0 bases unmatched.

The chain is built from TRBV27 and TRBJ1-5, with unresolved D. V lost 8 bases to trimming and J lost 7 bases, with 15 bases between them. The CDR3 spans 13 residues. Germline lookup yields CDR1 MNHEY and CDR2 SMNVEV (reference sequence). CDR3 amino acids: CASASSAGQPQHF. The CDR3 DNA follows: TGTGCCAGCGCGAGTTCGGCGGGGCAGCCCCAGCATTTT.

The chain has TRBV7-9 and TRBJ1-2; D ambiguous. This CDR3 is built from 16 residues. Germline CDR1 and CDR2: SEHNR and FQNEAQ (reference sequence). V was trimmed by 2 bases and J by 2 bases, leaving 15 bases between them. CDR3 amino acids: CASSLPSSGVNYGYTF. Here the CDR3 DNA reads TGTGCCAGCAGCTTACCTTCCTCAGGCGTCAACTATGGCTACACCTTC.

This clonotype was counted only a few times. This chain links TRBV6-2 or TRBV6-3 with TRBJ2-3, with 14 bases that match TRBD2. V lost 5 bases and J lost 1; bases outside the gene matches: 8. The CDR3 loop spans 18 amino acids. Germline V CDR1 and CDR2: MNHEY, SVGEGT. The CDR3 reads CASSNRLAGGPGTDTQYF. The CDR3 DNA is TGTGCCAGCAGTAACAGACTAGCGGGAGGGCCTGGCACAGATACGCAGTATTTT.

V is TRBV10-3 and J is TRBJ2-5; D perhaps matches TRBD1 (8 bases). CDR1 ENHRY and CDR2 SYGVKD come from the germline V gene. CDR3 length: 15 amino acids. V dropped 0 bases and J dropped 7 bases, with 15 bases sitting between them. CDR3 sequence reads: CAISESPTGGGTQYF. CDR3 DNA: TGTGCCATCAGTGAGTCGCCCACAGGGGGGGGGACCCAGTACTTC.

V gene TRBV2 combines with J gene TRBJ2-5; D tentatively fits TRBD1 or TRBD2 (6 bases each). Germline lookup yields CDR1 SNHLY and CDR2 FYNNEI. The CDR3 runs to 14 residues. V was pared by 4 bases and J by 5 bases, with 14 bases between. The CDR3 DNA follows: TGTGCCAGCAGTGGGGGGGCGGAGTCGGAGACCCAGTACTTC. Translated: CASSGGAESETQYF.

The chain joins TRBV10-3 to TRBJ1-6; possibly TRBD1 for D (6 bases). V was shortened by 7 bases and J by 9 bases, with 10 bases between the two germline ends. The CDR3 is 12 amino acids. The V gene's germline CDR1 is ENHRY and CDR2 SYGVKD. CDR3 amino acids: CAINRVGSPLHF. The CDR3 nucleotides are TGTGCCATCAACAGGGTGGGTTCACCCCTCCACTTT.

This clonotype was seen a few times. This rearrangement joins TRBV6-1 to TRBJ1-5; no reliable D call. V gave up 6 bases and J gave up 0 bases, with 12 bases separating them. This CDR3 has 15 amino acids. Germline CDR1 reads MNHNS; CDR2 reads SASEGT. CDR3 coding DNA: TGTGCCAGCAGCCCAGTACTTAATAGCAATCAGCCCCAGCATTTT. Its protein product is CASSPVLNSNQPQHF.

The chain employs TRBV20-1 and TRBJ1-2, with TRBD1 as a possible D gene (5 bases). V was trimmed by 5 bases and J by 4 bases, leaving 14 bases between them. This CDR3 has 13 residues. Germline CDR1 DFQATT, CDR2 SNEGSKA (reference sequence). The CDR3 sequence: CSASKDIRYGYTF. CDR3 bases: TGCAGTGCTTCAAAGGACATACGCTATGGCTACACCTTC.

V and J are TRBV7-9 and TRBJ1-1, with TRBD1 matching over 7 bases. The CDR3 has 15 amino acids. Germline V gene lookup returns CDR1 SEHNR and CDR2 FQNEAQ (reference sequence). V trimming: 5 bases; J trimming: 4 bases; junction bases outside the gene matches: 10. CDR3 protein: CASSLNTGAGTEAFF. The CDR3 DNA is TGTGCCAGCAGCCTTAATACAGGGGCGGGCACTGAAGCTTTCTTT.

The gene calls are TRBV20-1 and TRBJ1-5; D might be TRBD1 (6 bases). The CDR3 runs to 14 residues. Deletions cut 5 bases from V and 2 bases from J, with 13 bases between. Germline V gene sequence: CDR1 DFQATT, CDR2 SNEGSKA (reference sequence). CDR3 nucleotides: TGCAGTGCTCTAATACAGGGTGGCAATCAGCCCCAGCATTTT. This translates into CSALIQGGNQPQHF.

The CDR3 protein is CASSTPAGGPYEQYF. The CDR3 DNA is TGTGCCAGCAGCACACCAGCGGGAGGGCCCTACGAGCAGTACTTC. V usage is TRBV11-2 and J usage is TRBJ2-7, with 10 bases matching TRBD2. With 5 bases clipped from V and 2 bases from J, the junction kept 6 bases outside the gene matches. The V gene's germline CDR1 is SGHAT and CDR2 FQNNGV. The CDR3 totals 15 residues.

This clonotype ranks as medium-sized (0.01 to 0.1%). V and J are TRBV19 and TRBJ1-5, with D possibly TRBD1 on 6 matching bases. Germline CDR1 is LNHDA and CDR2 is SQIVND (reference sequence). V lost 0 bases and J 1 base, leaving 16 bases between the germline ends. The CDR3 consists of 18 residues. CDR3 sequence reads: CASSIDPRTVSSNQPQHF. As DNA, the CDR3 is TGTGCCAGTAGTATAGATCCCCGGACAGTATCAAGCAATCAGCCCCAGCATTTT. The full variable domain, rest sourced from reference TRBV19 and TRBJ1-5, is DGGITQSPKYLFRKEGQNVTLSCEQNLNHDAMYWYRQDPGQGLRLIYYSQIVNDFQKGDIAEGYSVSREKKESFPLTVTSAQKNPTAFYLCASSIDPRTVSSNQPQHFGDGTRLSIL.

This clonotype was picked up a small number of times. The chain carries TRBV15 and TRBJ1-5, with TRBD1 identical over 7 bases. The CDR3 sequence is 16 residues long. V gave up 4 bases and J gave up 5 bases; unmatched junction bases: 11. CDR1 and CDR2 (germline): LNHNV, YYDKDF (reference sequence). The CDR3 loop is CATSKTGALGDQPQHF. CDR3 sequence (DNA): TGTGCCACCAGCAAAACAGGGGCCCTTGGTGATCAGCCCCAGCATTTT.

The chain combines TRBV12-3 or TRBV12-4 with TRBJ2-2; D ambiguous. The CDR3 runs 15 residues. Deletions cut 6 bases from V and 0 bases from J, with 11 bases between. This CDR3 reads CASSRQRSNTGELFF. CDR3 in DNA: TGTGCCAGCAGCCGCCAGCGATCGAACACCGGGGAGCTGTTTTTT.

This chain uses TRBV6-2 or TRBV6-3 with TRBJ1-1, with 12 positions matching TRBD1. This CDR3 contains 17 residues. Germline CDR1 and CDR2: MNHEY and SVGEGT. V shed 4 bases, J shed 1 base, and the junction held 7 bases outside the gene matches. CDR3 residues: CASSFRDRGQPNTEAFF. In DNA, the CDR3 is TGTGCCAGCAGTTTCCGGGACAGGGGGCAACCGAACACTGAAGCTTTCTTT.

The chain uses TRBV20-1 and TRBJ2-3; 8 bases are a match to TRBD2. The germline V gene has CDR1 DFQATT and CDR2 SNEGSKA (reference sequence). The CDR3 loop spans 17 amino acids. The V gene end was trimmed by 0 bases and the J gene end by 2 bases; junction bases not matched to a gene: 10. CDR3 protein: CSARDPTSGTLTDTQYF. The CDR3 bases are TGCAGTGCTAGAGATCCCACTAGCGGTACACTCACAGATACGCAGTATTTT.

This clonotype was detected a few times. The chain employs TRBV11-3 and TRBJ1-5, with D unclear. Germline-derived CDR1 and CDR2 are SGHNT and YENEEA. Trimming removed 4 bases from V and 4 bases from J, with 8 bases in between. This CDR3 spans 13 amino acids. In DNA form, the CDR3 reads TGTGCCAGCAGCTCTACAGTGAATCAGCCCCAGCATTTT. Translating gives CASSSTVNQPQHF.

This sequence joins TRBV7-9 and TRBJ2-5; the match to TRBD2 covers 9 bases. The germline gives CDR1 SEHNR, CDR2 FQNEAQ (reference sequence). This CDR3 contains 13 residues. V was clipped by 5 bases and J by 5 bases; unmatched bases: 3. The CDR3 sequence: CASSITSGETQYF. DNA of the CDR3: TGTGCCAGCAGCATCACTAGCGGGGAGACCCAGTACTTC.

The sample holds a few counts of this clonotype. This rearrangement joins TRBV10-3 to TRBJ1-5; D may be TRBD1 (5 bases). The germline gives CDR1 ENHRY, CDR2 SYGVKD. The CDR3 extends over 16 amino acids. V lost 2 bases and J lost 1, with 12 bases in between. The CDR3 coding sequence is TGTGCCATCAGTGAGGGATCCAGGGTCAGCAATCAGCCCCAGCATTTT. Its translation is CAISEGSRVSNQPQHF.